Below are 8 T cell receptor beta chains sequenced from a single sample in a study of neurological immune-mediated disorders. TCRdb recomputed calls from the 5' RACE reads with MiXCR, one row per CDR3 protein. The data hold 55,000 to 75,000 distinct CDR3 sequences, with approximately 14% observed a single time. Documented time point: longitudinal time-point 1 (baseline). The sequenced material came from PBMCs. The receptors come from a female donor with HTLV-1-associated myelopathy (HAM/TSP).

This clonotype was observed a few times. Being one base from a much bigger clone, this may be a read error. The CDR3: CAISESGPWELFF. The DNA for the CDR3 is TGTGCCATCAGTGAGAGCGGTCCCTGGGAGCTGTTTTTT. V usage is TRBV10-3 and J usage is TRBJ2-2; a weak D match, TRBD2 (5 bases). The germline V gene has CDR1 ENHRY and CDR2 SYGVKD. The CDR3 spans 13 residues. Trimming left V 2 bases short and J 9 bases short, with 10 bases between.

Remarks on this clonotype: One junction end disagrees with the germline gene, perhaps due to a read error. The chain is built from TRBV5-1 and TRBJ2-2; possibly TRBD1 for D (6 bases). This CDR3 is 15 amino acids long. The germline CDR1 and CDR2 sequences are SGHRS and YFSETQ. The DNA of the CDR3 is TGCGCCAGCAGTTTGAGGCAGGGGAACACCGGGGAGATGTTTTTT. It yields the protein CASSLRQGNTGEMFF.

This clonotype was observed at least ten times. The gene calls are TRBV12-3 or TRBV12-4 and TRBJ2-7, with 10 positions matching TRBD1. The CDR3 has 14 amino acids. V was pared by 4 bases and J by 4 bases, with 4 bases of the junction left unmatched. The CDR3 protein is CASSSRTGGYEQYF. Written as DNA, the CDR3 is TGTGCCAGCAGTTCAAGGACAGGGGGGTACGAGCAGTACTTC.

This clonotype was found many times. The chain couples TRBV5-5 to TRBJ1-1; D is unresolved. The V end was cut by 1 base, the J end by 0 bases, with 7 bases between. The CDR3 covers 14 residues. Germline V CDR1 and CDR2: SGHKS, YYEKEE (reference sequence). The CDR3 bases are TGTGCCAGCAGCTTGTGGCATCTGAACACTGAAGCTTTCTTT. Translation: CASSLWHLNTEAFF.

The sample holds many counts of this clonotype. This chain joins TRBV15 and TRBJ1-4, with TRBD1 identical over 7 bases. CDR3 length: 18 amino acids. Germline V gene lookup returns CDR1 LNHNV and CDR2 YYDKDF (reference sequence). V lost 4 bases and J lost 7; bases outside the gene matches: 18. DNA of the CDR3: TGTGCCACCAGCACAGGTCTTTCTCCCGGACAGGTGATTGAAAAACTGTTTTTT. Amino acid sequence: CATSTGLSPGQVIEKLFF.

This clonotype has ten or more counts. The chain carries TRBV28 and TRBJ2-7, with D perhaps matching TRBD1 (5 bases). The germline gives CDR1 MDHEN, CDR2 SYDVKM. V gave up 3 bases and J gave up 2 bases, with 11 bases separating them. The CDR3 totals 14 residues. CDR3 sequence (DNA): TGTGCCAGCAGTTTCCTCGACAGAACCTACGAGCAGTACTTC. It specifies CASSFLDRTYEQYF.

Note on this clonotype: A much larger clone differs by one base, so this may be a read error. V and J are TRBV6-5 and TRBJ2-7; D is uncertain. V lost 6 bases, J lost 7 bases, and 19 bases lay in between. The germline V gene encodes CDR1 MNHEY and CDR2 SVGAGI. This CDR3 has 14 amino acids. CDR3 DNA sequence: TGTGCCAGCAGACAGAAAGGAGATGCTAGGGAGCAGTACTTC. Protein product: CASRQKGDAREQYF.

At least ten counts were recorded for this clonotype. The chain combines TRBV20-1 with TRBJ2-1; 10 bases agree with TRBD2. From germline, CDR1 is DFQATT and CDR2 SNEGSKA (reference sequence). V was pared by 4 bases and J by 5 bases, with 5 bases of the junction left unmatched. This CDR3 has 14 amino acids. The CDR3 DNA reads as TGCAGTGCTACGGGACTAGCGTCCCACAATGAGCAGTTCTTC. It translates to CSATGLASHNEQFF.